This entry lists 20 T cell receptor beta chains sequenced from one sample in a study of blood T cell repertoires in COVID-19. The table came from immunoSEQ multiplex PCR; TCRdb's copy has only in-frame clones and leaves some out. The table records roughly 390,000 clones, 85% of them present only once. Sequenced: peripheral blood. Every receptor here comes from a woman aged 18 to 35 with acute or convalescent COVID-19.

The V call is TRBV7-9, the J call TRBJ1-6; D gene unclear. Deletions cut 2 bases from V and 9 bases from J, with 11 bases between. The CDR3 loop spans 14 amino acids. Germline lookup yields CDR1 SEHNR and CDR2 FQNEAQ (reference sequence). CDR3 coding DNA: TGTGCCAGCAGCTTATCCCCCACGGGTTCACCCCTCCACTTT. This gives the protein CASSLSPTGSPLHF.

The chain links TRBV4-1 to TRBJ1-5; D perhaps matches TRBD1 (5 bases). The CDR3 runs 16 residues. V lost 0 bases and J 0 bases, leaving 9 bases between the germline ends. Germline V CDR1 and CDR2: MGHRA, YSYEKL. CDR3 coding DNA: TGCGCCAGCAGCCAAGATGACAGACATAGCAATCAGCCCCAGCATTTT. Protein: CASSQDDRHSNQPQHF.

The rearrangement joins TRBV19 to TRBJ2-2, with 8 bases fitting TRBD1. From germline, CDR1 is LNHDA and CDR2 SQIVND (reference sequence). This CDR3 is 13 amino acids long. Losses at the gene ends were 1 base for V and 8 bases for J; bases not matched to a gene: 0. The DNA for the CDR3 is TGTGCCAGTAGTATAGGGGACAGGGGGGAGCTGTTTTTT. Amino acid sequence: CASSIGDRGELFF.

The rearrangement links TRBV30 to TRBJ2-3; D possibly corresponds to TRBD1 (6 bases). Trimming pared 0 bases from V and 7 bases from J, leaving 11 bases between. From germline, CDR1 is GTSNPN and CDR2 SVGIG (reference sequence). The CDR3 spans 13 residues. CDR3 coding DNA: TGTGCCTGGAGTGTAGGGGGTATGAATACGCAGTATTTT. Protein sequence: CAWSVGGMNTQYF.

The genes are TRBV5-4 and TRBJ2-2; D unclear. CDR1 is SGHNT, CDR2 YYREEE, per germline (reference sequence). This CDR3 region has 12 residues. Trimming took off 1 base at V and 8 bases at J, with 6 bases between the two ends. CDR3 region: CASSLFSGELFF. The CDR3 nucleotides are TGTGCCAGCAGCTTGTTCTCGGGGGAGCTGTTTTTT.

The rearrangement uses TRBV5-1 and TRBJ2-1, with TRBD1 matching 11 bases. CDR1 and CDR2 from the germline V gene are SGHRS and YFSETQ. V lost 3 bases to trimming and J lost 0 bases; unmatched junction nucleotides: 5. This CDR3 is built from 17 residues. CDR3 residues: CASSWGDRGSSYNEQFF. The CDR3 DNA sequence: TGCGCCAGCAGCTGGGGGGACAGGGGGAGCTCCTACAATGAGCAGTTCTTC.

The CDR3 nucleotides are TGTGCCTGGAGTGCCACCTCGGGGGTCTATGGCTACACCTTC. Translating gives CAWSATSGVYGYTF. The chain couples TRBV30 to TRBJ1-2; possibly TRBD1 for D (5 bases). The CDR3 extends over 14 amino acids. The ends were cut back, 1 base at V and 4 bases at J, with 13 bases in the middle. CDR1 GTSNPN and CDR2 SVGIG come from the germline V gene (reference sequence).

The chain uses TRBV21-1 and TRBJ1-5. TRBV21-1 is a documented pseudogene. CDR3 size: 16 residues. The DNA for the CDR3 is TGTGCCAGCAGCAAAGACGAAGGAGATAGCAATCAGCCCCAGCATTTT. This translates into CASSKDEGDSNQPQHF.

The chain recombines TRBV28 with TRBJ1-4; 8 bases map to TRBD1. The CDR3 loop spans 16 amino acids. The V segment lost 5 bases and the J segment 5 bases; nucleotides outside the gene matches: 10. CDR1 is MDHEN and CDR2 is SYDVKM in the germline V gene. The CDR3, as DNA: TGTGCCAGCAGTGAGATCACAGGGGGTGGGAATGAAAAACTGTTTTTT. This encodes CASSEITGGGNEKLFF.

This clone came up once. V gene TRBV5-6 combines with J gene TRBJ2-3; D may be TRBD1 (6 bases). This CDR3 spans 14 amino acids. The germline V and J ends were trimmed by 1 base and 3 bases, with 9 bases remaining between them. The germline V gene encodes CDR1 SGHDT and CDR2 YYEEEE. The CDR3 loop is CASSLIDRTDTQYF. The DNA of the CDR3 is TGTGCCAGCAGCTTGATCGACAGGACAGATACGCAGTATTTT. Full variable domain (missing parts from reference TRBV5-6 and TRBJ2-3): DAGVTQSPTHLIKTRGQQVTLRCSPKSGHDTVSWYQQALGQGPQFIFQYYEEEERQRGNFPDRFSGHQFPNYSSELNVNALLLGDSALYLCASSLIDRTDTQYFGPGTRLTVL.

V gene TRBV6-6 combines with J gene TRBJ1-5; D is possibly TRBD1 (5 bases). The CDR3 sequence is 14 residues long. Germline V lookup: CDR1 MNHNY, CDR2 SVGAGI (reference sequence). V gave up 6 bases and J gave up 4 bases, with 13 bases separating them. Here the CDR3 DNA reads TGTGCCAGCAGCCCACAGACAGAAAATCAGCCCCAGCATTTT. This encodes CASSPQTENQPQHF.

The V call is TRBV23-1, the J call TRBJ2-5, with 9 bases identical to TRBD2. TRBV23-1 qualifies as an ORF whose function is uncertain. The CDR3 covers 16 residues. V dropped 3 bases and J dropped 5; count of bases not matched to a gene: 10. The CDR3 region is CASSHFAGGPPETQYF. CDR3 sequence (DNA): TGCGCCAGCAGTCACTTCGCGGGAGGGCCCCCGGAGACCCAGTACTTC.

This clone was recorded a few times. The genes are TRBV7-3 and TRBJ1-1; weak D call: TRBD1 (5 bases). This CDR3 contains 13 residues. CDR1 SGHTA and CDR2 FQGTGA come from the germline V gene. The germline V and J ends were trimmed by 5 bases and 8 bases, with 15 bases remaining between them. The CDR3 bases are TGTGCCAGCAGCCAAACCTTTCAGGGAGAAGCTTTCTTT. It codes for CASSQTFQGEAFF.

V is TRBV7-3 and J is TRBJ2-3; no reliable D call. V lost 7 bases and J lost 4, with 15 bases in between. This CDR3 is 14 amino acids long. Looked up from germline, CDR1 is SGHTA and CDR2 is FQGTGA. The CDR3 nucleotides read TGTGCCAGCAAAGTCTCACCGGTGGCAGATACGCAGTATTTT. It specifies CASKVSPVADTQYF. Looking up the rest from reference TRBV7-3 and TRBJ2-3 gives the full variable domain: GAGVSQTPSNKVTEKGKYVELRCDPISGHTALYWYRQSLGQGPEFLIYFQGTGAADDSGLPNDRFFAVRPEGSVSTLKIQRTERGDSAVYLCASKVSPVADTQYFGPGTRLTVL.

This clone was detected many times. Other DNA sequences in the sample encode the same CDR3. The chain joins TRBV9 to TRBJ2-5; 9 bases fit TRBD2. In germline, CDR1 is SGDLS, CDR2 YYNGEE. The CDR3 contains 16 residues. Germline trimming cut 0 bases from V and 5 bases from J; bases unmatched to any gene: 8. The CDR3 DNA sequence: TGTGCCAGCAGCGTAGATGGTAGCGGGAGAGGTGAGACCCAGTACTTC. Translating gives CASSVDGSGRGETQYF. The full variable domain, its missing parts supplied by reference TRBV9 and TRBJ2-5, is DSGVTQTPKHLITATGQRVTLRCSPRSGDLSVYWYQQSLDQGLQFLIQYYNGEERAKGNILERFSAQQFPDLHSELNLSSLELGDSALYFCASSVDGSGRGETQYFGPGTRLLVL.

V and J are TRBV30 and TRBJ2-3, with unresolved D. V was clipped by 7 bases and J by 3 bases, with 5 bases between them. CDR3 size: 10 residues. Germline V gene lookup returns CDR1 GTSNPN and CDR2 SVGIG (reference sequence). The CDR3 DNA is TGTGCCTTAGTAACAGATACGCAGTATTTT. Translating it yields CALVTDTQYF.

To note about this clone: Other nucleotide sequences in the sample specify the same CDR3. This sequence joins TRBV24-1 and TRBJ2-2, with D perhaps matching TRBD2 (5 bases). Trimming left V 9 bases short and J 0 bases short, with 7 bases between. Germline V gene lookup returns CDR1 KGHDR and CDR2 SFDVKD. The CDR3 is 13 amino acids. CDR3 in DNA: TGTGCCACCGCCGGGACGAACACCGGGGAGCTGTTTTTT. As protein: CATAGTNTGELFF.

The chain employs TRBV3-1 (or the pseudogene TRBV3-2) and TRBJ2-7; 9 bases fit TRBD2. V lost 3 bases to trimming and J lost 3 bases; unmatched junction nucleotides: 0. The CDR3 has 13 amino acids. Germline CDR1 reads LGHDT; CDR2 reads YNNKEL (reference sequence). CDR3 DNA: TGTGCCAGCAGCCAGCGGGAGGGCTACGAGCAGTACTTC. Its protein is CASSQREGYEQYF.

The chain couples TRBV9 to TRBJ1-6; the match to TRBD1 covers 8 bases. J lost 13 bases, V lost 3 bases, and 12 bases had no gene match. The CDR3 is 15 residues long. Germline values: CDR1 SGDLS, CDR2 YYNGEE. The CDR3 DNA follows: TGTGCCAGCAGCGCCATTGGACAGGGCCTTATTCCCCTCCACTTT. It specifies CASSAIGQGLIPLHF.

V and J are TRBV3-1 (or the pseudogene TRBV3-2) and TRBJ1-1; D may be TRBD1 (6 bases). In germline, CDR1 is LGHDT, CDR2 YNNKEL (reference sequence). Trimming pared 10 bases from V and 0 bases from J, leaving 12 bases between. This CDR3 region has 13 residues. The CDR3 DNA reads as TGTGCCACCAGGACAGAAATGAACACTGAAGCTTTCTTT. This sequence encodes CATRTEMNTEAFF.